These 6 T cell receptor beta chains were all obtained from the same sample, sequenced in a study of PD-L1 blockade in urothelial cancer. Assay: immunoSEQ multiplex PCR; the TCRdb copy retains only in-frame clones and omits some. The sample carries about 90,000 clones, around nine tenths recorded once. The specimen comprised PBMCs, sampled around atezolizumab (anti-PD-L1) treatment. The receptors here all came from a man in his 60s with urothelial cancer.

The chain uses TRBV4-3 and TRBJ2-6, with D possibly matching TRBD1 (6 bases). The CDR3 extends over 18 amino acids. Germline V gene data show CDR1 as LGHNA and CDR2 as YSLEER. Trimming took 0 bases from V and 0 from J, leaving 12 bases between them. The CDR3 region has the DNA TGCGCCAGCAGCCAAGATCTGGGGGCAACCTCTGGGGCCAACGTCCTGACTTTC. Translation gives CASSQDLGATSGANVLTF.

The chain links TRBV19 to TRBJ1-1; D remains unclear. The CDR3 contains 13 residues. Germline CDR1 is LNHDA and CDR2 is SQIVND (reference sequence). Trimming removed 5 bases from V and 1 base from J, with 8 bases in between. This CDR3 is CASSLGGNTEAFF. The CDR3 coding sequence is TGTGCCAGTAGTCTCGGAGGGAACACTGAAGCTTTCTTT.

The chain uses TRBV7-2 and TRBJ2-7, with 12 bases that match TRBD2. Germline trimming cut 0 bases from V and 7 bases from J; bases unmatched to any gene: 1. CDR1 and CDR2 from the germline V gene are SGHTA and FQGNSA. The CDR3 covers 14 residues. The CDR3 bases are TGTGCCAGCAGCTTAGCTGGACTAGCGGGGGAGCAGTACTTC. This codes for CASSLAGLAGEQYF.

The chain has TRBV4-1 and TRBJ2-7; 9 positions agree with TRBD2. The V segment lost 2 bases and the J segment 9 bases; nucleotides outside the gene matches: 11. In germline, CDR1 is MGHRA, CDR2 YSYEKL. CDR3 size: 15 residues. Here the CDR3 DNA reads TGCGCCAGCAGCCAATTGGGACTAGCTCCGGGAGGGCAGTACTTC. Residues: CASSQLGLAPGGQYF.

The chain combines TRBV11-2 with TRBJ1-5, with TRBD1 as a possible D gene (6 bases). The CDR3 totals 12 residues. Trimming stripped 5 bases from V and 11 bases from J, with 13 bases between. Germline V gene lookup returns CDR1 SGHAT and CDR2 FQNNGV. The CDR3 region is CASSKQGQAQHF. CDR3 nucleotide sequence: TGTGCCAGCAGCAAACAGGGCCAGGCCCAGCATTTT.

The rearrangement joins TRBV15 to TRBJ2-1; TRBD2 matches at 7 bases. V was pared by 1 base and J by 4 bases, with 10 bases of the junction left unmatched. The CDR3 loop spans 17 amino acids. CDR1 and CDR2 (germline): LNHNV, YYDKDF (reference sequence). In DNA form, the CDR3 reads TGTGCCACCAGCAGAGGTCTAAGAGCGGGGTTATACAATGAGCAGTTCTTC. Its protein product is CATSRGLRAGLYNEQFF.